What follows are 10 T cell receptor beta chains derived from one specimen sequenced in a study of blood T cell repertoires in COVID-19. The protocol was immunoSEQ multiplex PCR, while the TCRdb copy is restricted to in-frame clones and leaves out a portion. The data show under 80,000 clones, approximately 90% seen once. What was sequenced was peripheral blood. The receptors shown here come from a man in his sixties or seventies with active or convalescent COVID-19.

CDR3 in amino acids: CSSSDGTGPFYGYTF. CDR3 nucleotide sequence: TGCAGCTCCTCGGACGGGACAGGGCCTTTCTATGGCTACACCTTC. The gene calls are TRBV29-1 and TRBJ1-2; 9 nucleotides align to TRBD1. Germline-derived CDR1 and CDR2 are SQVTM and ANQGSEA. The CDR3 runs 15 residues. Germline trimming cut 8 bases from V and 4 bases from J; bases unmatched to any gene: 14. The full variable domain, rest sourced from reference TRBV29-1 and TRBJ1-2, is SAVISQKPSRDICQRGTSLTIQCQVDSQVTMMFWYRQQPGQSLTLIATANQGSEATYESGFVIDKFPISRPNLTFSTLTVSNMSPEDSSIYLCSSSDGTGPFYGYTFGSGTRLTVV.

This sequence joins TRBV5-1 and TRBJ2-1; 10 nucleotides match TRBD2. The V gene's germline CDR1 is SGHRS and CDR2 YFSETQ. The CDR3 is 15 residues long. J lost 3 bases, V lost 5 bases, and 5 bases had no gene match. CDR3 DNA: TGCGCCAGCAGAGACGGGACTAGCGTCTACAATGAGCAGTTCTTC. As protein: CASRDGTSVYNEQFF.

The genes are TRBV9 and TRBJ2-7, with 14 nucleotides matching TRBD2. With V trimmed by 4 bases and J by 3 bases, 9 bases remained unmatched. CDR1 and CDR2 (germline): SGDLS, YYNGEE. This CDR3 is built from 17 residues. CDR3 nucleotide sequence: TGTGCCAGCAGCCCCGGACTAGCGGGAGGCCTGGGCTACGAGCAGTACTTC. Protein sequence: CASSPGLAGGLGYEQYF.

This clone has a single count. The rearrangement joins TRBV19 to TRBJ2-1, with TRBD2 identical over 10 bases. The germline CDR1 and CDR2 sequences are LNHDA and SQIVND (reference sequence). This CDR3 has 18 amino acids. The trim removed 4 bases at V and 0 bases at J, leaving 9 bases unmatched. CDR3 region: CASSKGLAGASSYNEQFF. CDR3 nucleotides: TGTGCCAGTAGTAAGGGTCTAGCGGGAGCCTCCTCCTACAATGAGCAGTTCTTC.

J is TRBJ1-6 and V is TRBV30; unclear D gene. Germline lookup yields CDR1 GTSNPN and CDR2 SVGIG (reference sequence). The CDR3 length is 15 residues. V lost 3 bases to trimming and J lost 10 bases, with 19 bases between them. DNA of the CDR3: TGTGCCTGGAGGGAAAACTCTTCGGGTCGATCACCCCTCCACTTT. Translation: CAWRENSSGRSPLHF.

CDR3: CASISWAGAGTEAFF. The CDR3 DNA reads TGTGCCAGCATTTCGTGGGCGGGCGCGGGCACTGAAGCTTTCTTT. The chain combines TRBV6-6 with TRBJ1-1; D is unclear. Looked up from germline, CDR1 is MNHNY and CDR2 is SVGAGI (reference sequence). The CDR3 runs to 15 residues. Deletions cut 7 bases from V and 4 bases from J, with 19 bases between.

The table lists this clone with a count of one. The V and J genes are TRBV30 and TRBJ2-7; TRBD2 aligns across 8 bases. Germline V gives CDR1 GTSNPN, CDR2 SVGIG (reference sequence). Losses at the gene ends were 2 bases for V and 2 bases for J; bases not matched to a gene: 2. The CDR3 sequence is 13 residues long. The CDR3 nucleotides read TGTGCCTGGAGTATGGGACTAGCCTACGAGCAGTACTTC. Protein sequence: CAWSMGLAYEQYF.

V and J are TRBV4-3 and TRBJ2-1; 11 bases fit TRBD2. The CDR3 is 18 residues long. V was clipped by 0 bases and J by 4 bases; unmatched bases: 8. The germline V gene has CDR1 LGHNA and CDR2 YSLEER. CDR3 nucleotides: TGCGCCAGCAGCCAAGAACCCGGGACTAGCGGCCTTTACAATGAGCAGTTCTTC. Amino acid sequence: CASSQEPGTSGLYNEQFF.

J is TRBJ1-5 and V is TRBV28; tentatively, D is TRBD1 (5 bases). The ends were cut back, 2 bases at V and 5 bases at J, with 13 bases in the middle. The CDR3 is 15 residues long. Germline CDR1 and CDR2: MDHEN and SYDVKM. The DNA of the CDR3 is TGTGCCAGCAGTTTACCCACGCAGGGATATCAGCCCCAGCATTTT. Protein sequence: CASSLPTQGYQPQHF. Full variable domain (rest looked up from reference TRBV28 and TRBJ1-5): DVKVTQSSRYLVKRTGEKVFLECVQDMDHENMFWYRQDPGLGLRLIYFSYDVKMKEKGDIPEGYSVSREKKERFSLILESASTNQTSMYLCASSLPTQGYQPQHFGDGTRLSIL.

The chain combines TRBV3-1 (or the pseudogene TRBV3-2) with TRBJ1-5; perhaps TRBD1 as D (6 bases). Between the trimmed V and J ends, which lost 0 bases and 5 bases, there was a span of 8 bases. Germline CDR1 and CDR2: LGHDT and YNNKEL (reference sequence). This CDR3 has 14 amino acids. CDR3 sequence reads: CASSQEQGHQPQHF. Written as DNA, the CDR3 is TGTGCCAGCAGCCAAGAACAGGGACATCAGCCCCAGCATTTT.